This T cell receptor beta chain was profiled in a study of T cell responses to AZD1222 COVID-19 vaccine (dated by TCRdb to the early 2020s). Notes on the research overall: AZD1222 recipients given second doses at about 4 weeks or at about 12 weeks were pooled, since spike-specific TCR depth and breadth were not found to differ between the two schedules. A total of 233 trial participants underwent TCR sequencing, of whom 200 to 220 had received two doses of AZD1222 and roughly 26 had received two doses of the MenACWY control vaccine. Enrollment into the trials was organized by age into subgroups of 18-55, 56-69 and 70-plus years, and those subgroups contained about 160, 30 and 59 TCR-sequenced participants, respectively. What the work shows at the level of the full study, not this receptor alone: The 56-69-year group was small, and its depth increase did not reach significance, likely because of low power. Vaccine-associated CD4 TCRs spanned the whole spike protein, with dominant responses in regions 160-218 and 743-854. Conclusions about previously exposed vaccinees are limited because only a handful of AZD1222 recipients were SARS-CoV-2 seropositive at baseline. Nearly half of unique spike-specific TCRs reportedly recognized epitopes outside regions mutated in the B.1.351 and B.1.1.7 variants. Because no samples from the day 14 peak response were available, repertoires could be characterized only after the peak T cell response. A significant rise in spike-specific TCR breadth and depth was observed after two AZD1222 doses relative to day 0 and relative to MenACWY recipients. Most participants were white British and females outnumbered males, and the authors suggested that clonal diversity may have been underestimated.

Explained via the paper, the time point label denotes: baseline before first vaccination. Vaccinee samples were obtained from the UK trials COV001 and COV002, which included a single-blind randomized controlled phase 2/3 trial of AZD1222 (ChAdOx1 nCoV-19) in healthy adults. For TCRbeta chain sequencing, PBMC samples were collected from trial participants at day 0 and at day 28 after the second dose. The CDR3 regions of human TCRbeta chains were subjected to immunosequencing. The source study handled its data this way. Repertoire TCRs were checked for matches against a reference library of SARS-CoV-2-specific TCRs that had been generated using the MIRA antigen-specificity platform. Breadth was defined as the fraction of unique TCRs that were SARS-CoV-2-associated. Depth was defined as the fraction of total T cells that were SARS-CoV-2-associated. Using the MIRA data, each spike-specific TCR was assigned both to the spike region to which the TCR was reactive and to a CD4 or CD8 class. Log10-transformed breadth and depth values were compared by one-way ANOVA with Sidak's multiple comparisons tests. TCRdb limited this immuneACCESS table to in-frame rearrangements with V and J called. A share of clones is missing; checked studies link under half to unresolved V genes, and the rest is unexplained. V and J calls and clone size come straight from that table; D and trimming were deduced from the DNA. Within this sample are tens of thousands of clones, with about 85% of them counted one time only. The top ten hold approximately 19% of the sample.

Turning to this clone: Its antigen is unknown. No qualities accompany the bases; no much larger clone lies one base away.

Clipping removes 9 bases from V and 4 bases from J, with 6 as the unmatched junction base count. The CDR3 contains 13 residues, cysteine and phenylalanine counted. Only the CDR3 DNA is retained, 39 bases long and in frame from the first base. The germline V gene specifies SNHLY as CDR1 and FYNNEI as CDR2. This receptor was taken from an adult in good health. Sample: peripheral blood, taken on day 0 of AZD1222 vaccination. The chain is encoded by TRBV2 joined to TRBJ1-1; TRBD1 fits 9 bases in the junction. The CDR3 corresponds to CARWTGDTTEAFF. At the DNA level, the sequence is TGTGCCAGATGGACAGGGGATACCACTGAAGCTTTCTTT.